This TCR beta chain derives from a study of T cells expressing NK-cell markers. The study's findings and limits: A range of about 1.0-8% of CD8+ T cells consisted of dominant NKG2C+ clonotypes in about six donors.

From its re-call of the 5' RACE reads, TCRdb lists each CDR3 protein once, without DNA. The table lists 250,000 or so distinct CDR3 sequences, with 3.5% to 5% in the top ten. CDR1 GTSNPN and CDR2 SVGIG come from the germline V gene (reference sequence). This CDR3 contains 14 residues. About this clonotype: Its antigen is undetermined.

The receptor was isolated from a woman between 18 and 70 years old in good health. The chain carries TRBV30 and TRBJ1-1. Sequencing was performed on blood T cells: a sorted CD56 or NKG2C T cell subset, CD4+ or CD8+ T cells, or bulk PBMC T cells (not recorded which). CDR3 sequence reads: CAWSVLAMNTEAFF. The full variable domain, rest sourced from reference TRBV30 and TRBJ1-1, is SQTIHQWPATLVQPVGSPLSLECTVEGTSNPNLYWYRQAAGRGLQLLFYSVGIGQISSEVPQNLSASRPQDRQFILSSKKLLLSDSGFYLCAWSVLAMNTEAFFGQGTRLTVV.